One and the same sample provided the 26 T cell receptor beta chains below, sequenced in a study of blood T cell repertoires in COVID-19. Profiling relied on immunoSEQ multiplex PCR, and the TCRdb table lists in-frame clones only, not all of them. The sample shows a few hundred thousand clones, around 83% of them seen only once. Sequencing input: PBMCs or T cells enriched from blood (not recorded which). Receptors were obtained from a woman between 45 and 60 years old who had been exposed to COVID-19.

The chain uses TRBV28 and TRBJ1-6, with D possibly matching TRBD1 (6 bases). Trimming took off 5 bases at V and 9 bases at J, with 26 bases between the two ends. CDR1 and CDR2 from the germline V gene are MDHEN and SYDVKM. This CDR3 comprises 18 residues. The CDR3 here is CASSPRGGGRGLSSPLHF. As DNA, the CDR3 is TGTGCCAGCAGTCCTAGGGGGGGAGGCAGGGGACTTAGTTCACCCCTCCACTTT.

The V gene is TRBV27, the J gene TRBJ1-1; D not resolved. V lost 2 bases and J lost 2, with 9 bases in between. The germline V gene encodes CDR1 MNHEY and CDR2 SMNVEV (reference sequence). The length of the CDR3 is 14 residues. DNA of the CDR3: TGTGCCAGCAGTTTAAGTGGCGGAAACACTGAAGCTTTCTTT. Protein product: CASSLSGGNTEAFF.

CDR3 loop: CASSGFGASGTQYF. CDR3 bases: TGTGCCAGCAGTGGGTTTGGGGCCTCGGGGACCCAGTACTTC. The rearrangement uses TRBV2 and TRBJ2-5; a weak D match, TRBD1 (5 bases). Trimming pared 4 bases from V and 7 bases from J, leaving 16 bases between. CDR3 length: 14 residues. Germline V CDR1 and CDR2: SNHLY, FYNNEI. The variable domain in full, with the rest retrieved from reference TRBV2 and TRBJ2-5, is EPEVTQTPSHQVTQMGQEVILRCVPISNHLYFYWYRQILGQKVEFLVSFYNNEISEKSEIFDDQFSVERPDGSNFTLKIRSTKLEDSAMYFCASSGFGASGTQYFGPGTRLLVL.

The rearrangement links TRBV19 to TRBJ2-6, with 7 bases matching TRBD1. V lost 4 bases, J lost 2 bases, and 2 bases stayed unmatched. The CDR3 length is 15 residues. The germline V gene has CDR1 LNHDA and CDR2 SQIVND (reference sequence). Here the CDR3 DNA reads TGTGCCAGTAGTACTCAGGGGGCTGGGGCCAACGTCCTGACTTTC. Protein product: CASSTQGAGANVLTF.

This clone came up once. The rearrangement uses TRBV5-4 and TRBJ2-3; D call uncertain. This CDR3 comprises 14 residues. Trimming removed 0 bases from V and 9 bases from J, with 14 bases in between. The germline V gene has CDR1 SGHNT and CDR2 YYREEE (reference sequence). CDR3 nucleotides: TGTGCCAGCAGCTTGGAGCCCCGTAGCCACACGCAGTATTTT. It codes for CASSLEPRSHTQYF.

The sample holds a few counts of this clone. The rearrangement links TRBV5-8 to TRBJ2-7; TRBD2 aligns across 7 bases. CDR3 length: 17 residues. The germline V gene has CDR1 SGHTS and CDR2 YDEGEE. The V and J ends lost 4 bases and 0 bases, in that order; junction bases with no gene match: 13. The CDR3 is CASSTEGGQVNSYEQYF. CDR3 nucleotide sequence: TGTGCCAGCAGCACGGAGGGAGGGCAGGTCAACTCCTACGAGCAGTACTTC.

The V and J genes are TRBV6-5 and TRBJ2-3; TRBD2 might be the D (5 bases). V lost 5 bases and J lost 0, with 9 bases in between. This CDR3 is 14 amino acids long. Germline V gene data show CDR1 as MNHEY and CDR2 as SVGAGI. CDR3 in DNA: TGTGCCAGCAGTCACCGGACTAGCACAGATACGCAGTATTTT. Translating it yields CASSHRTSTDTQYF.

This sequence joins TRBV4-2 and TRBJ2-7, with 12 positions matching TRBD2. Per germline, CDR1 LGHNA and CDR2 YNFKEQ. The V gene end was trimmed by 3 bases and the J gene end by 2 bases; junction bases not matched to a gene: 11. The CDR3 is made up of 18 amino acids. In DNA form, the CDR3 reads TGTGCCAGCAGCCAGGAACTAGCGGGGGGCTTCTCCACCTACGAGCAGTACTTC. It specifies CASSQELAGGFSTYEQYF.

The chain has TRBV3-1 (or the pseudogene TRBV3-2) and TRBJ1-5; D not resolved. Per the germline V gene, CDR1 is LGHDT and CDR2 is YNNKEL (reference sequence). Trimming removed 1 base from V and 0 bases from J, with 4 bases in between. The CDR3 runs to 14 residues. CDR3: CASSQVHSNQPQHF. In nucleotides, the CDR3 is TGTGCCAGCAGCCAAGTCCATAGCAATCAGCCCCAGCATTTT.

The V and J genes are TRBV29-1 and TRBJ1-2; D is ambiguous. Per germline, CDR1 SQVTM and CDR2 ANQGSEA. This CDR3 comprises 12 residues. V gave up 7 bases and J gave up 7 bases, with 16 bases separating them. CDR3 nucleotide sequence: TGCAGCGCCACCCCAGGAGGAGGTGGCTACACCTTC. Translating gives CSATPGGGGYTF.

V and J are TRBV12-3 or TRBV12-4 and TRBJ1-2, with D perhaps TRBD1 (5 bases). The germline V and J ends were trimmed by 7 bases and 8 bases, with 17 bases remaining between them. This CDR3 has 13 residues. CDR3 amino acids: CASTIYRTVGYTF. The CDR3 coding sequence is TGTGCCAGCACTATTTACAGGACCGTCGGCTACACCTTC.

CDR3 in amino acids: CASSYPITGGAPSPLHF. The CDR3 bases are TGTGCCAGCAGTTACCCAATTACAGGGGGCGCGCCTTCACCCCTCCACTTT. V and J are TRBV6-2 or TRBV6-3 and TRBJ1-6, with 9 positions matching TRBD1. The CDR3 sequence is 17 residues long. Germline V gene sequence: CDR1 MNHEY, CDR2 SVGEGT. V shed 2 bases, J shed 9 bases, and the junction held 11 bases outside the gene matches.

This chain joins TRBV6-5 and TRBJ1-1; TRBD1 might be the D (5 bases). Trimming took 6 bases from V and 5 from J, leaving 13 bases between them. This CDR3 contains 13 residues. The V gene's germline CDR1 is MNHEY and CDR2 SVGAGI. The CDR3 spells CASRPGLSTEAFF. The CDR3 DNA reads TGTGCCAGCAGACCGGGACTGAGTACTGAAGCTTTCTTT.

V is TRBV7-9 and J is TRBJ1-6, with unresolved D. This CDR3 contains 12 residues. CDR1 SEHNR and CDR2 FQNEAQ come from the germline V gene (reference sequence). Deletions cut 2 bases from V and 10 bases from J, with 6 bases between. The CDR3 bases are TGTGCCAGCAGCTTATTATCGTCACCCCTCCACTTT. As protein: CASSLLSSPLHF.

CDR3 DNA: TGTGCCACCAGTGACGAACCCGGGACAGGGGTGGATGAGCAGTTCTTC. Translation: CATSDEPGTGVDEQFF. J is TRBJ2-1 and V is TRBV24-1, with 10 bases lining up with TRBD1. Per the germline V gene, CDR1 is KGHDR and CDR2 is SFDVKD. The CDR3 has 16 amino acids. The V segment lost 4 bases and the J segment 8 bases; nucleotides outside the gene matches: 10.

The CDR3 loop is CSVPADRANQETQYF. CDR3 nucleotide sequence: TGCAGCGTCCCGGCGGACAGGGCAAACCAAGAGACCCAGTACTTC. The chain carries TRBV29-1 and TRBJ2-5, with 8 bases fitting TRBD1. Germline-derived CDR1 and CDR2 are SQVTM and ANQGSEA. Germline trimming cut 6 bases from V and 0 bases from J; bases unmatched to any gene: 9. The CDR3 is made up of 15 amino acids.

The chain joins TRBV4-1 to TRBJ2-5; the match to TRBD2 covers 8 bases. Looked up from germline, CDR1 is MGHRA and CDR2 is YSYEKL. Losses at the gene ends were 2 bases for V and 5 bases for J; bases not matched to a gene: 10. The CDR3 has 16 amino acids. The CDR3 coding sequence is TGCGCCAGCAGCCAACCCGGGAGGGGCAGTCAGGAGACCCAGTACTTC. Amino acid sequence: CASSQPGRGSQETQYF.

Only one count was recorded for this clone. The J gene is TRBJ2-3, the V gene TRBV7-2; 11 nucleotides agree with TRBD2. The CDR3 contains 15 residues. Germline lookup yields CDR1 SGHTA and CDR2 FQGNSA. Unmatched junction bases numbered 9, after V lost 10 bases and J lost 3 bases. The CDR3 reads CATNLSGGATDTQYF. The CDR3, as DNA: TGTGCCACCAATCTTAGCGGGGGGGCGACAGATACGCAGTATTTT.

The V call is TRBV7-8, the J call TRBJ2-3; 10 positions agree with TRBD2. The germline V gene encodes CDR1 SGHVS and CDR2 FQNEAQ. V shed 1 base, J shed 2 bases, and the junction held 6 bases outside the gene matches. The length of the CDR3 is 17 residues. CDR3 loop: CASSLVASGGFTDTQYF. The CDR3 DNA reads TGTGCCAGCAGCTTAGTTGCTAGCGGGGGTTTCACAGATACGCAGTATTTT.

The gene calls are TRBV15 and TRBJ1-3; D remains unclear. Trimming cost V 0 bases and J 2 bases, with 8 bases left between them. CDR3 length equals 15 residues. Germline loops: CDR1 LNHNV, CDR2 YYDKDF (reference sequence). CDR3 coding DNA: TGTGCCACCAGCAGAGAGGGCAGACCTGGAAACACCATATATTTT. The encoded protein is CATSREGRPGNTIYF.

The rearrangement uses TRBV24-1 and TRBJ1-1; unclear D gene. Trimming took off 5 bases at V and 1 base at J, with 4 bases between the two ends. Looked up from germline, CDR1 is KGHDR and CDR2 is SFDVKD. The CDR3 is made up of 12 amino acids. The CDR3 nucleotides read TGTGCCACCAGTGGCGGGAACACTGAAGCTTTCTTT. This sequence encodes CATSGGNTEAFF.

The J gene is TRBJ1-6, the V gene TRBV18; tentative D call: TRBD1 (5 bases). With 4 bases removed from V and 0 bases from J, the gap between germline ends came to 22 bases. The CDR3 loop spans 20 amino acids. Looked up from germline, CDR1 is KGHSH and CDR2 is LQKENI. CDR3: CASSLRGFEGQSSYNSPLHF. The DNA for the CDR3 is TGTGCCAGCTCACTTCGGGGGTTCGAGGGTCAGAGCTCCTATAATTCACCCCTCCACTTT.

This sequence joins TRBV5-1 and TRBJ1-5; 7 nucleotides align to TRBD1. This CDR3 is built from 15 residues. V gave up 1 base and J gave up 2 bases; unmatched junction bases: 3. CDR1 SGHRS and CDR2 YFSETQ come from the germline V gene. The CDR3 here is CASSLLGQRNQPQHF. The CDR3, as DNA: TGCGCCAGCAGCTTGTTGGGACAGCGCAATCAGCCCCAGCATTTT.

This clone was detected only a few times. The V and J genes are TRBV7-9 and TRBJ1-2; D is uncertain. The V end lost 1 base, the J end lost 2 bases, and 17 bases lay between the germline ends. The CDR3 sequence is 17 residues long. CDR1 SEHNR and CDR2 FQNEAQ come from the germline V gene (reference sequence). CDR3 DNA: TGTGCCAGCAGCTTAGGAGGGTCAGACTATGGGAACTATGGCTACACCTTC. Protein product: CASSLGGSDYGNYGYTF.

The chain is built from TRBV2 and TRBJ1-3; D not certain. The CDR3 runs to 15 residues. Trimming left V 1 base short and J 0 bases short, with 7 bases between. Germline CDR1 SNHLY, CDR2 FYNNEI. CDR3 amino acids: CASSEGPVSGNTIYF. The CDR3 nucleotides read TGTGCCAGCAGTGAAGGGCCCGTCTCTGGAAACACCATATATTTT.

This chain connects TRBV7-8 to TRBJ1-1; the match to TRBD1 covers 8 bases. This CDR3 contains 14 residues. V trimming: 1 base; J trimming: 5 bases; junction bases outside the gene matches: 3. Germline values: CDR1 SGHVS, CDR2 FQNEAQ. CDR3 protein: CASSLVQGATEAFF. The DNA of the CDR3 is TGTGCCAGCAGCTTAGTTCAGGGGGCGACTGAAGCTTTCTTT.